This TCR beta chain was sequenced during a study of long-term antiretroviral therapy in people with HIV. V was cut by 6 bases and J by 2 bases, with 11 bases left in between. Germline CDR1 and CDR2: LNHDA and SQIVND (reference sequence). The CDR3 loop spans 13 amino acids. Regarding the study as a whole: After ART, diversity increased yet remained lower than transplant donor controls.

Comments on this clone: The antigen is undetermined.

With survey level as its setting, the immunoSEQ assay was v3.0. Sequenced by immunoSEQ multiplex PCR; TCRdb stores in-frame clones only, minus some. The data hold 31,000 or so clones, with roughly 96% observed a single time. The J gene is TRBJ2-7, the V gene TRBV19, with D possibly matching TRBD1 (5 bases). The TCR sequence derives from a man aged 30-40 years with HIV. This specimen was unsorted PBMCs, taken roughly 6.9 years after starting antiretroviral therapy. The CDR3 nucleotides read TGTGCCAGTAGACCGGAAGGGGCCTACGAGCAGTACTTC. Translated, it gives CASRPEGAYEQYF.